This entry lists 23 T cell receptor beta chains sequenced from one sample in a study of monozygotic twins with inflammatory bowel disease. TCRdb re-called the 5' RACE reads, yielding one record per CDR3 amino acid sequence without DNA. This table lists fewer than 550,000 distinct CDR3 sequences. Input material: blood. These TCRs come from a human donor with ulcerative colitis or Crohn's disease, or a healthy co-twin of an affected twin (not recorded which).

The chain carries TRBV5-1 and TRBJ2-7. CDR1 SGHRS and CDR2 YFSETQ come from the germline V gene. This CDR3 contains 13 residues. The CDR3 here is CASSLNGFYEQYF.

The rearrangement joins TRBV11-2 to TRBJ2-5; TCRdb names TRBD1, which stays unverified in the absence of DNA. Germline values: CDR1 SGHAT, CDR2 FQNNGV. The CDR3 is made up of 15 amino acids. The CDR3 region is CASSPLQGVRETQYF.

The CDR3 loop reads CASKKQGLPLETQYF. The chain uses TRBV2 and TRBJ2-5; TCRdb indicates TRBD1, and absent DNA this call remains unverified. Germline V gives CDR1 SNHLY, CDR2 FYNNEI. The CDR3 is made up of 15 amino acids.

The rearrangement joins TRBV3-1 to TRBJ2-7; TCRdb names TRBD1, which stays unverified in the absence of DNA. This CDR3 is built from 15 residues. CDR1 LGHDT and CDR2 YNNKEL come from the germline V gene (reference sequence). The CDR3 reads CASSQEAGLVYEQYF.

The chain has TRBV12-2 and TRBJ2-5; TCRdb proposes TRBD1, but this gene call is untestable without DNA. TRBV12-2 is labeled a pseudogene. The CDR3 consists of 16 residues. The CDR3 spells CASRTRQGVDVGTQYF.

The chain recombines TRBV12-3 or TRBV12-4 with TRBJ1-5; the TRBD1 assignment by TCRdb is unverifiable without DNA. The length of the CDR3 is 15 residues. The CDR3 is CASSLAGRSNQPQHF.

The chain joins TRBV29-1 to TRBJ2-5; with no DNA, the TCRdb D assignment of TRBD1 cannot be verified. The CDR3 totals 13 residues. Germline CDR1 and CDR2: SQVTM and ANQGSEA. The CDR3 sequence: CSDLGTAQETQYF.

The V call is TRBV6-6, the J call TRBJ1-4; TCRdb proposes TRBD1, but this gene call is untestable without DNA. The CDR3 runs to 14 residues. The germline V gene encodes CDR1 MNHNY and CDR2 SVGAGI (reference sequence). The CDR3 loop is CASSLPGTAEKLFF.

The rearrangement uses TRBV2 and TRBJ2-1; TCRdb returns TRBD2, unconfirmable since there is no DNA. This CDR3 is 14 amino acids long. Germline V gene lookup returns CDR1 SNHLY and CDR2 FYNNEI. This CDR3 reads CASLRGGGYNEQFF.

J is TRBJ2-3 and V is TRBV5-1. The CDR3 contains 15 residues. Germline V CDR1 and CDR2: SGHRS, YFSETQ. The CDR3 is CASSLAGSGTDTQYF.

The CDR3 sequence is CAWSVGSSQPQHF. The gene calls are TRBV30 and TRBJ1-5. CDR3 length: 13 amino acids. The germline CDR1 and CDR2 sequences are GTSNPN and SVGIG (reference sequence). Using reference TRBV30 and TRBJ1-5 for the parts outside the CDR3, the full variable domain is SQTIHQWPATLVQPVGSPLSLECTVEGTSNPNLYWYRQAAGRGLQLLFYSVGIGQISSEVPQNLSASRPQDRQFILSSKKLLLSDSGFYLCAWSVGSSQPQHFGDGTRLSIL.

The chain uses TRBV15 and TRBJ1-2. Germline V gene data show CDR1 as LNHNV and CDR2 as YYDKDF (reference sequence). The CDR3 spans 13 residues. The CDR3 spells CATSSGAHYGYTF.

The CDR3 loop is CSVEDGTENTEAFF. The chain uses TRBV29-1 and TRBJ1-1; TCRdb proposes TRBD1, but this gene call is untestable without DNA. The CDR3 is 14 amino acids. Looked up from germline, CDR1 is SQVTM and CDR2 is ANQGSEA.

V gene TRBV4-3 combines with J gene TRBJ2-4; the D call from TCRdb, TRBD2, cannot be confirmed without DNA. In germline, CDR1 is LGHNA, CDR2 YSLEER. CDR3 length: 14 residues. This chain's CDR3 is CASTSGVGENIQYF.

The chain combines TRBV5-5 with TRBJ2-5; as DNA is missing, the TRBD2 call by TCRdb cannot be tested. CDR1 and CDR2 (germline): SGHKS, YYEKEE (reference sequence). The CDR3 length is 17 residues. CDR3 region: CASSLESGKGSRETQYF.

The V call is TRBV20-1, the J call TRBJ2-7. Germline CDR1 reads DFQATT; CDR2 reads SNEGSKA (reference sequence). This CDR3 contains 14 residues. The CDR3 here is CSAERGSKRDEQYF.

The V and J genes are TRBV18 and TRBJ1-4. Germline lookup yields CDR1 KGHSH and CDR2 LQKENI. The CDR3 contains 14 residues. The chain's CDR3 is CASSPGLRTGKLFF. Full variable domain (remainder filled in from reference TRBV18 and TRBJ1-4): NAGVMQNPRHLVRRRGQEARLRCSPMKGHSHVYWYRQLPEEGLKFMVYLQKENIIDESGMPKERFSAEFPKEGPSILRIQQVVRGDSAAYFCASSPGLRTGKLFFGSGTQLSVL.

CDR3: CASRGQGVSYNEQFF. The chain recombines TRBV6-1 with TRBJ2-1; the D gene TCRdb calls, TRBD1, cannot be checked with no DNA. Germline assignment: CDR1 MNHNS and CDR2 SASEGT. The length of the CDR3 is 15 residues.

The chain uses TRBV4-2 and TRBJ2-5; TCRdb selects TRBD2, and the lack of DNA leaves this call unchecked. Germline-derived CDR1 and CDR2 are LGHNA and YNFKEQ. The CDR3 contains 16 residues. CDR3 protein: CASSQDLASGGETQYF.

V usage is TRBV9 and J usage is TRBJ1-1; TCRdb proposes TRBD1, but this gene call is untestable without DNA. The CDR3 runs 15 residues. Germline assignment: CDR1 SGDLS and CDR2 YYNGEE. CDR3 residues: CASSVAVDSNTEAFF.

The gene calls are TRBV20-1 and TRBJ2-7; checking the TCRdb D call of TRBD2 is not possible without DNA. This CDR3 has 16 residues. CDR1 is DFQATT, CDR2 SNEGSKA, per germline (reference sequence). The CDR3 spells CSARVGGSGSSYEQYF.

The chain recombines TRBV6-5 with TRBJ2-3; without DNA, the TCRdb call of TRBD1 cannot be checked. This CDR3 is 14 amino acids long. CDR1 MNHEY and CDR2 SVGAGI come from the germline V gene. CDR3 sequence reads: CASSSLDRSDTQYF.

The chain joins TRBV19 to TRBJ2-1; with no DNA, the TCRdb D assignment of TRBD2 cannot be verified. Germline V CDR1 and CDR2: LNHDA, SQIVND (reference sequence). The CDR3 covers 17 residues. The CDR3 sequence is CASSIDRLGSDYNEQFF.